Below, 14 T cell receptor beta chains from the same sample are listed, as sequenced in a study of blood T cell repertoires in COVID-19 (dated by TCRdb to the early 2020s). Library prep was done by the immunoSEQ multiplex PCR assay. TCRdb took over this immuneACCESS table, retaining in-frame rearrangements with V and J assigned. Such tables are incomplete; in checked studies, under half of the missing clones stem from an unresolved V gene, and the remainder is unexplained. A total of about 400,000 clones appear in this sample, 88% of them only once. 0.97% of the sample comes from the top ten. Sequenced material: PBMCs or T cells enriched from blood (not recorded which). Every receptor here comes from a woman aged 25-40 years with acute COVID-19.

The chain uses TRBV7-7 and TRBJ1-1, with a weak D call TRBD1 (6 bases). The V and J ends lost 3 bases and 5 bases respectively, with 16 bases between them. The CDR3 length is 15 residues. The V gene's germline CDR1 is SSHAT and CDR2 FNYEAQ (reference sequence). The CDR3 loop is CASSFPGRGMTEAFF. The CDR3, as DNA: TGTGCCAGCAGCTTCCCAGGCAGGGGCATGACTGAAGCTTTCTTT.

This chain uses TRBV9 with TRBJ2-3; 10 positions match TRBD2. This CDR3 spans 16 amino acids. V trimming: 4 bases; J trimming: 0 bases; junction bases outside the gene matches: 5. In germline, CDR1 is SGDLS, CDR2 YYNGEE. The CDR3 region is CASSYGLAESTDTQYF. CDR3 in DNA: TGTGCCAGCAGCTACGGACTAGCGGAGAGCACAGATACGCAGTATTTT.

The chain is built from TRBV13 and TRBJ2-1; 13 bases are shared with TRBD2. This CDR3 region has 16 residues. The V and J ends lost 3 bases and 5 bases, in that order; junction bases with no gene match: 4. Germline CDR1 and CDR2: PRHDT and FYEKMQ (reference sequence). DNA of the CDR3: TGTGCCAGCAGCTTTAACGGACTAGCGGGGGACAATGAGCAGTTCTTC. Amino acid sequence: CASSFNGLAGDNEQFF.

This rearrangement joins TRBV10-1 to TRBJ1-1, with 9 bases fitting TRBD1. Trimming cost V 3 bases and J 5 bases; bases outside gene matches: 4. Germline CDR1 reads WNHNN; CDR2 reads SYGVQD (reference sequence). CDR3 size: 14 residues. CDR3 sequence reads: CASSEPGTGTEAFF. CDR3 nucleotides: TGCGCCAGCAGTGAACCCGGGACAGGGACTGAAGCTTTCTTT.

On this clone: This specimen includes other DNA sequences encoding the same CDR3. V usage is TRBV3-1 (or the pseudogene TRBV3-2) and J usage is TRBJ2-3; 9 bases align to TRBD1. The germline CDR1 and CDR2 sequences are LGHDT and YNNKEL (reference sequence). The CDR3 has 15 amino acids. V gave up 4 bases and J gave up 1 base; unmatched junction bases: 3. CDR3 amino acids: CASSPRDRGTDTQYF. The CDR3 DNA is TGTGCCAGCAGCCCTCGGGACAGGGGCACAGATACGCAGTATTTT.

The chain has TRBV7-9 and TRBJ1-6; 10 nucleotides line up with TRBD1. The V gene end was trimmed by 5 bases and the J gene end by 6 bases; junction bases not matched to a gene: 10. This CDR3 has 17 amino acids. Germline CDR1 is SEHNR and CDR2 is FQNEAQ (reference sequence). The CDR3 bases are TGTGCCAGCAGCCTCAGGACAGGGGGGAATTCTAATTCACCCCTCCACTTT. Protein product: CASSLRTGGNSNSPLHF.

This chain uses TRBV3-1 (or the pseudogene TRBV3-2) with TRBJ1-2, with D possibly TRBD1 on 6 matching bases. The CDR3 spans 16 residues. The germline gives CDR1 LGHDT, CDR2 YNNKEL (reference sequence). V was cut by 2 bases and J by 4 bases, with 17 bases left in between. Here the CDR3 reads CASSQPGGTFAYGYTF. The CDR3 coding sequence is TGTGCCAGCAGCCAACCCGGGGGGACATTTGCCTATGGCTACACCTTC.

This clone appeared a few times. The rearrangement links TRBV3-1 (or the pseudogene TRBV3-2) to TRBJ2-1; TRBD1 is a possible D gene (5 bases). The CDR3 sequence is 15 residues long. V gave up 0 bases and J gave up 2 bases, with 8 bases separating them. Germline V gene lookup returns CDR1 LGHDT and CDR2 YNNKEL (reference sequence). CDR3 sequence: CASSQDGAAYNEQFF. The DNA for the CDR3 is TGTGCCAGCAGCCAAGATGGGGCGGCCTACAATGAGCAGTTCTTC.

V is TRBV9 and J is TRBJ2-1; 7 nucleotides line up with TRBD2. From germline, CDR1 is SGDLS and CDR2 YYNGEE. J gave up 7 bases and V 0 bases, and 7 bases lay outside the gene matches. This CDR3 region has 15 residues. CDR3 in amino acids: CASSVVGAGNNEQFF. The CDR3 DNA follows: TGTGCCAGCAGCGTAGTAGGAGCGGGGAATAATGAGCAGTTCTTC.

CDR3 amino acids: CASSYNENYEKLFF. CDR3 in DNA: TGTGCCAGCAGTTACAATGAGAATTATGAAAAACTGTTTTTT. This rearrangement joins TRBV6-5 to TRBJ1-4; D call uncertain. The V end lost 2 bases, the J end lost 6 bases, and 10 bases lay between the germline ends. Germline V gives CDR1 MNHEY, CDR2 SVGAGI. The CDR3 consists of 14 residues.

The chain carries TRBV6-6 and TRBJ2-2; D may be TRBD1 (6 bases). Trimming stripped 5 bases from V and 0 bases from J, with 7 bases between. Germline V gene sequence: CDR1 MNHNY, CDR2 SVGAGI (reference sequence). The CDR3 covers 14 residues. DNA for the CDR3: TGTGCCAGCAGTGGACAGACGAACACCGGGGAGCTGTTTTTT. Protein product: CASSGQTNTGELFF.

The chain joins TRBV27 to TRBJ1-6; 8 bases align to TRBD1. The germline V gene has CDR1 MNHEY and CDR2 SMNVEV (reference sequence). The CDR3 consists of 13 residues. V was clipped by 5 bases and J by 13 bases; unmatched bases: 7. The CDR3, as DNA: TGTGCCAGCAGTACCTCGGACAGGGCGCCCCTCCACTTT. Translating it yields CASSTSDRAPLHF.

The chain links TRBV5-5 to TRBJ1-5; D not resolved. Trimming removed 2 bases from V and 1 base from J, with 10 bases in between. There are 15 residues in the CDR3. Germline V CDR1 and CDR2: SGHKS, YYEKEE (reference sequence). The CDR3 loop reads CASSLDPGSNQPQHF. The CDR3 DNA reads TGTGCCAGCAGCTTAGACCCGGGGAGCAATCAGCCCCAGCATTTT.

This chain uses TRBV5-1 with TRBJ1-3; a possible D gene is TRBD1 (5 bases). Trimming removed 1 base from V and 0 bases from J, with 14 bases in between. The CDR3 has 17 amino acids. CDR1 SGHRS and CDR2 YFSETQ come from the germline V gene. CDR3 residues: CASSLSPRGASGNTIYF. The CDR3 DNA reads as TGCGCCAGCAGCTTGTCACCTAGGGGCGCCTCTGGAAACACCATATATTTT.